This T cell receptor beta chain comes out of a study of blood T cell repertoires in COVID-19. Study overall: Samples of COVID-19 (acute and convalescent) were obtained from the United States, Italy and Spain. T cells, B-cell-depleted T cells, or PBMCs supplied cDNA or gDNA.

As processed by the authors: Cell counts per sample came from amplifying reference gene primers. The protocol was immunoSEQ multiplex PCR, while the TCRdb copy is restricted to in-frame clones and leaves out a portion. V, J and clone size were drawn from that table, and D and trimming were deduced from the DNA. The sample gives 100,000 or so clones, 70% to 90% of which show up once; about 13% is in the top ten. The CDR3 length is 16 residues. V lost 1 base and J 7 bases, leaving 17 bases between the germline ends. The V gene's germline CDR1 is SGHTA and CDR2 FQGNSA. What was sequenced was peripheral blood. The sequence derives from a human donor in a cohort sampled during active COVID-19. The J gene is TRBJ2-4, the V gene TRBV7-2; D perhaps matches TRBD2 (6 bases). DNA of the CDR3: TGTGCCAGCAGCTTAGTTTTTCCGGGAGTTGGGAACATTCAGTACTTC. This codes for CASSLVFPGVGNIQYF.